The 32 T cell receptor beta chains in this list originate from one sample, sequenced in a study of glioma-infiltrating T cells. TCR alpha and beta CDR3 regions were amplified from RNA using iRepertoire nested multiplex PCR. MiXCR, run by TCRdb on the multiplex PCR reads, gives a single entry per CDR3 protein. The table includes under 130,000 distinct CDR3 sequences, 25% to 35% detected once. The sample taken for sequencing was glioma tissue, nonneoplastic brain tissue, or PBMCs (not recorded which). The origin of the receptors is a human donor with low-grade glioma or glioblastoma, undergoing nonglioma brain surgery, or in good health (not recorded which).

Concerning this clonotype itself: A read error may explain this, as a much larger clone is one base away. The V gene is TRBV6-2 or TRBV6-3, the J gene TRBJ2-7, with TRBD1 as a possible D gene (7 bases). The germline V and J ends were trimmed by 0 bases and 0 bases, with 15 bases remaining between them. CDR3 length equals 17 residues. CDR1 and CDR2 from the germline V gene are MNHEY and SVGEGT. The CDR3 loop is CASSYSWRGRVSYEQYF. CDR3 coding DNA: TGTGCCAGCAGTTACTCGTGGAGGGGGCGAGTCTCCTACGAGCAGTACTTC.

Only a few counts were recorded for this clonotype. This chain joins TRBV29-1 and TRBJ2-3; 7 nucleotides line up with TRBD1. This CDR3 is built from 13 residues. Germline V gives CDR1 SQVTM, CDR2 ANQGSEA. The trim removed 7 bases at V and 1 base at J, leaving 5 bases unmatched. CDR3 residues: CSASGQRTDTQYF. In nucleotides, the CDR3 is TGCAGCGCTTCGGGACAGCGCACAGATACGCAGTATTTT.

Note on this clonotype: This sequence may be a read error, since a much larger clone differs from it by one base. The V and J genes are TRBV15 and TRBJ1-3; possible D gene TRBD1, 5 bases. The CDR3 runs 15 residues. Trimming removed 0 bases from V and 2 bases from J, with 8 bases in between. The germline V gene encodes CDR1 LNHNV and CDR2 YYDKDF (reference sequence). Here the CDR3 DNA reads TGTGCCACCAGCAGAGATAGGGGCGCTGGAAACACCATATATTTT. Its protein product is CATSRDRGAGNTIYF.

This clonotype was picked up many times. The CDR3 DNA sequence: TGTGCCAGCAGTCCCGGGACAGCTAACACCGGGGAGCTGTTTTTT. Translating gives CASSPGTANTGELFF. The J gene is TRBJ2-2, the V gene TRBV27; 7 bases are shared with TRBD1. From germline, CDR1 is MNHEY and CDR2 SMNVEV (reference sequence). The length of the CDR3 is 15 residues. Trimming at V came to 5 bases and at J to 2 bases, leaving 5 bases not matched to a gene.

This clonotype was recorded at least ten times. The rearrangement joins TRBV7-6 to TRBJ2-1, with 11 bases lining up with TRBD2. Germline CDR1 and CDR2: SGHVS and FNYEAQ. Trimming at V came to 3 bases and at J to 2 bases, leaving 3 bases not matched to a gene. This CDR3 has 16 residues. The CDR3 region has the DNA TGTGCCAGCAGCTTTGGGACTAGCGGAACCTACAATGAGCAGTTCTTC. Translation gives CASSFGTSGTYNEQFF. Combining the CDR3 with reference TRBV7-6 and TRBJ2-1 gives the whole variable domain GAGVSQSPRYKVTKRGQDVALRCDPISGHVSLYWYRQALGQGPEFLTYFNYEAQQDKSGLPNDRFSAERPEGSISTLTIQRTEQRDSAMYRCASSFGTSGTYNEQFFGPGTRLTVL.

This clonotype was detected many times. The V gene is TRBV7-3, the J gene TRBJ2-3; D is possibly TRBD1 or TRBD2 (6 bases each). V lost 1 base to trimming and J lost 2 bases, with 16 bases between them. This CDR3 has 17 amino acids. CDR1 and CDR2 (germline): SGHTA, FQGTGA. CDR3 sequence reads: CASSLMGGTSSTDTQYF. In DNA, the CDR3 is TGTGCCAGCAGCTTAATGGGCGGGACATCCTCCACAGATACGCAGTATTTT.

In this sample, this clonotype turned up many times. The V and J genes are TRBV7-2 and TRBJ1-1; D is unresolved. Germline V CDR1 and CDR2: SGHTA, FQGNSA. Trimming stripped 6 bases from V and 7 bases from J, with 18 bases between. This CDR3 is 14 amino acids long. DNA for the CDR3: TGTGCCAGCAGAGAAGTAATTGTGTATGGTGAAGCTTTCTTT. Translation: CASREVIVYGEAFF.

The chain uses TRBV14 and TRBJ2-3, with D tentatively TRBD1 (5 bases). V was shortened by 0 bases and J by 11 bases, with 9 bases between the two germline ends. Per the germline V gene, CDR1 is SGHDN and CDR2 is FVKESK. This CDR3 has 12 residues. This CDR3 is CASSQERGKQYF. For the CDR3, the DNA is TGTGCCAGCAGCCAAGAAAGGGGAAAGCAGTATTTT.

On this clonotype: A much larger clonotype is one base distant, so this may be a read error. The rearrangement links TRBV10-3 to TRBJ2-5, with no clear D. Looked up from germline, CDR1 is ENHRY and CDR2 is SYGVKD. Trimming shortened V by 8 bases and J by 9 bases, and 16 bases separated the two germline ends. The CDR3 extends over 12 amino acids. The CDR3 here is CAIGVTGEAQYF. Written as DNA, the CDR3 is TGTGCCATCGGCGTCACTGGCGAGGCCCAGTACTTC.

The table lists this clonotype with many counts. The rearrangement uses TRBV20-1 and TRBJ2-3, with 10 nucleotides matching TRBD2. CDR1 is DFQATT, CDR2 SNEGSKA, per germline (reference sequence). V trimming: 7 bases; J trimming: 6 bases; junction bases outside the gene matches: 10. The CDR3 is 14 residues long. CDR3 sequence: CSVNAGLASDTQYF. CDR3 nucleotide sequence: TGCAGTGTCAACGCGGGACTAGCGTCCGATACGCAGTATTTT.

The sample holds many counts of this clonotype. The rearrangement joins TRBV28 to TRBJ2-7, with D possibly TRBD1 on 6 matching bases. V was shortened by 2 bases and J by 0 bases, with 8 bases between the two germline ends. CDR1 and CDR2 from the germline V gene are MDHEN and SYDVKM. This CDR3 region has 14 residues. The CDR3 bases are TGTGCCAGCAGTTTAACAGGGATCTCCTACGAGCAGTACTTC. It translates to CASSLTGISYEQYF.

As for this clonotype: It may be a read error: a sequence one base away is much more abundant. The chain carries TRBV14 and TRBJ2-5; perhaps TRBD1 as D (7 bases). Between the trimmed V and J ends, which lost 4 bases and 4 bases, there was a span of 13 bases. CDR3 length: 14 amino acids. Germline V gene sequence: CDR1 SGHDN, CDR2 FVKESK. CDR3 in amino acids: CASSRYRGGETQYF. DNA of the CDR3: TGTGCCAGCAGCCGGTACAGGGGAGGAGAGACCCAGTACTTC. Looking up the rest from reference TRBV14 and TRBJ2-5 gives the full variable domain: EAGVTQFPSHSVIEKGQTVTLRCDPISGHDNLYWYRRVMGKEIKFLLHFVKESKQDESGMPNNRFLAERTGGTYSTLKVQPAELEDSGVYFCASSRYRGGETQYFGPGTRLLVL.

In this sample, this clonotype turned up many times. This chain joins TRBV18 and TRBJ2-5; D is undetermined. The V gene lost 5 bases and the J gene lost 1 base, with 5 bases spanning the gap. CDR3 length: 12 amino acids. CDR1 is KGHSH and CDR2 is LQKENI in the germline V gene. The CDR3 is CASSNSQETQYF. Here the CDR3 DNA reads TGTGCCAGCTCAAACAGCCAAGAGACCCAGTACTTC.

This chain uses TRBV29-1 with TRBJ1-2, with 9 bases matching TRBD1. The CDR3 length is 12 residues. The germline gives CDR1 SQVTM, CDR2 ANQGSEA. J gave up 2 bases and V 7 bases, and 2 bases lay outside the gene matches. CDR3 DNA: TGCAGCGCCGGGACAGGGAACTATGGCTACACCTTC. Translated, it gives CSAGTGNYGYTF.

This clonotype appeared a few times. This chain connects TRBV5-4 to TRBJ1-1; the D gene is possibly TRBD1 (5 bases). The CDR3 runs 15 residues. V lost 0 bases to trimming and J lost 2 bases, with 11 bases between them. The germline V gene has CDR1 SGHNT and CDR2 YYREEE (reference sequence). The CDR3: CASSLVEQANTEAFF. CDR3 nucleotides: TGTGCCAGCAGCTTGGTTGAACAGGCCAACACTGAAGCTTTCTTT.

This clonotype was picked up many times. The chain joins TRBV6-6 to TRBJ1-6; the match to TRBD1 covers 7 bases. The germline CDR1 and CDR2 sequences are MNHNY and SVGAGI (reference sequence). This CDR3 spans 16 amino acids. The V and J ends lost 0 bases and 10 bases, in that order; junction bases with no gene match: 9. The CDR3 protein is CASSYSVTGSHSPLHF. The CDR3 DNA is TGTGCCAGCAGTTACTCGGTGACAGGGAGCCACTCACCCCTCCACTTT.

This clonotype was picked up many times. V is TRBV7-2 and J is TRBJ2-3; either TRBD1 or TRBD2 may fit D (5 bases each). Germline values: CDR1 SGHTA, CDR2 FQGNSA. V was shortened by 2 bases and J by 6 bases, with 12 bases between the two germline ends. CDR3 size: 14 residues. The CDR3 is CASSLIQGADTQYF. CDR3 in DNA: TGTGCCAGCAGCTTAATCCAGGGAGCGGATACGCAGTATTTT.

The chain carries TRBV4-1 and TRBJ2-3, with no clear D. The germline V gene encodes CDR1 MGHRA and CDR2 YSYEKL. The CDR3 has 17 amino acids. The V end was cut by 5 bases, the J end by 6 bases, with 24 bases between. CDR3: CASSDRPRYEKGDTQYF. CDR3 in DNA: TGCGCCAGCAGCGACCGGCCCCGGTACGAGAAGGGCGATACGCAGTATTTT.

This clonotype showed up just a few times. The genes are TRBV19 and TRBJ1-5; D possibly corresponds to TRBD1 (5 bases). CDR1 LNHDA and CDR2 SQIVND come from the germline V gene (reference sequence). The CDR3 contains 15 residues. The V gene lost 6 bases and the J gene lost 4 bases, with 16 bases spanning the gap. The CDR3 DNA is TGTGCCAGTAGCACCCGACGGGACGGAAATCAGCCCCAGCATTTT. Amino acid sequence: CASSTRRDGNQPQHF.

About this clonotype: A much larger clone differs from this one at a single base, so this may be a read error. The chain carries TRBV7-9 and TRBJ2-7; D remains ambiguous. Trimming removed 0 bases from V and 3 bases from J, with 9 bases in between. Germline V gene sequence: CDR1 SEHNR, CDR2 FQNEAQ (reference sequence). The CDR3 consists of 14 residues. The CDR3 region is CASSLAGISYEQYF. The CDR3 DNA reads TGTGCCAGCAGCTTAGCAGGGATTAGCTACGAGCAGTACTTC.

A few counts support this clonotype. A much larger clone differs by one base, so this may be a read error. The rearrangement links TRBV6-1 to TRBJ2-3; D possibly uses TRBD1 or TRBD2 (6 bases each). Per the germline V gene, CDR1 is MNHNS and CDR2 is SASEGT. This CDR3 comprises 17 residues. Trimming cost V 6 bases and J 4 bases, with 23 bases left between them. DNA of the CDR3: TGTGCCAGCAGCTGTGAGGGGGGAGGTGAGGTAGCAGATACGCAGTATTTT. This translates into CASSCEGGGEVADTQYF.

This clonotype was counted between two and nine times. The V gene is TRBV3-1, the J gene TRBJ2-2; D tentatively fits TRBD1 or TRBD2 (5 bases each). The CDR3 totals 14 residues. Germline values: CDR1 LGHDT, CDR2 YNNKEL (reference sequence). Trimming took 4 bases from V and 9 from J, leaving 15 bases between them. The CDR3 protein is CASSPGTQVRELFF. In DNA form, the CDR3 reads TGTGCCAGCAGCCCCGGGACGCAAGTTCGGGAGCTGTTTTTT. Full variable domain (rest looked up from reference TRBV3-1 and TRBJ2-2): DTAVSQTPKYLVTQMGNDKSIKCEQNLGHDTMYWYKQDSKKFLKIMFSYNNKELIINETVPNRFSPKSPDKAHLNLHINSLELGDSAVYFCASSPGTQVRELFFGEGSRLTVL.

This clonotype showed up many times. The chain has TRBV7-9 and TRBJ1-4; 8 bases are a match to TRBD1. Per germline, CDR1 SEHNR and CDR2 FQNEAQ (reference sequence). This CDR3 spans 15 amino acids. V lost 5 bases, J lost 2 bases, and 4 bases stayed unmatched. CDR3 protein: CASSNRQGTNEKLFF. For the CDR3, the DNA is TGTGCCAGCAGCAACAGACAGGGGACTAATGAAAAACTGTTTTTT.

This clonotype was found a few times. The CDR3 nucleotides are TGTGCCAGCAGCTCACATCCGGGGCTGCTAAAAGAGACCCAGTACTTC. It yields the protein CASSSHPGLLKETQYF. This chain links TRBV7-2 with TRBJ2-5, with D perhaps being TRBD1 or TRBD2 (5 bases each). Trimming shortened V by 4 bases and J by 3 bases, and 18 bases separated the two germline ends. The CDR3 totals 16 residues. Per germline, CDR1 SGHTA and CDR2 FQGNSA.

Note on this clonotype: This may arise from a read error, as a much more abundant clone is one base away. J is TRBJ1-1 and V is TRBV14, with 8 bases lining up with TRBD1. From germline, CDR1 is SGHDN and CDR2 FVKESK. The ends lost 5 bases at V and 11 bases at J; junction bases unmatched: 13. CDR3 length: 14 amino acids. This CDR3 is CASSKTTGTGSAFF. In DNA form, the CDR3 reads TGTGCCAGCAGCAAAACCACCGGGACAGGATCCGCTTTCTTT.

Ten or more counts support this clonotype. The CDR3 sequence is CSAPVPGRMNTEAFF. CDR3 coding DNA: TGCAGTGCCCCTGTGCCGGGGCGGATGAACACTGAAGCTTTCTTT. The rearrangement links TRBV20-1 to TRBJ1-1; weak D call: TRBD1 (5 bases). The V end was cut by 6 bases, the J end by 0 bases, with 17 bases between. This CDR3 contains 15 residues. Germline V CDR1 and CDR2: DFQATT, SNEGSKA (reference sequence).

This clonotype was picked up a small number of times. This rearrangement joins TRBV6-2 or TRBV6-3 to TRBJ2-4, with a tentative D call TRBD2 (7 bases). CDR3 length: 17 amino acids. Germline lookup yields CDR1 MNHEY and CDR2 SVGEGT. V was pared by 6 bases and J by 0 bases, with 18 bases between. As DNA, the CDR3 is TGTGCCAGCAGAGGGGGGGGTGGGGGGTCAGCCAAAAACATTCAGTACTTC. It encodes CASRGGGGGSAKNIQYF.

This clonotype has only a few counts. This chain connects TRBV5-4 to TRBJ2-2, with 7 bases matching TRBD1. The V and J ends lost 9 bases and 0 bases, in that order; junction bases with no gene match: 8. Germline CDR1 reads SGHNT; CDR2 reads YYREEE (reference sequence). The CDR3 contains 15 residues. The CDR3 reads CAIQTGRANTGELFF. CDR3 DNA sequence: TGTGCCATCCAGACAGGGCGCGCGAACACCGGGGAGCTGTTTTTT.

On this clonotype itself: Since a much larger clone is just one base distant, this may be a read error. CDR3 nucleotide sequence: TGTGCCAGCAGTGAAAAGAGGGGGGGGGGACAGACCCAGTACTTC. Its protein is CASSEKRGGGQTQYF. V gene TRBV6-1 combines with J gene TRBJ2-5; tentative D call: TRBD2 (7 bases). The CDR3 consists of 15 residues. The V gene's germline CDR1 is MNHNS and CDR2 SASEGT. The ends were cut back, 2 bases at V and 6 bases at J, with 16 bases in the middle.

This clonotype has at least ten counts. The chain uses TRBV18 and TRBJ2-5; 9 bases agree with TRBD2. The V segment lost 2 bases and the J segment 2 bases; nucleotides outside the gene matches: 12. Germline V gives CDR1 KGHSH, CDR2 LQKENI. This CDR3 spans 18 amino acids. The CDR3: CASSPRGPSGASQETQYF. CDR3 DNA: TGTGCCAGCTCACCAAGGGGGCCTAGCGGGGCCTCGCAAGAGACCCAGTACTTC. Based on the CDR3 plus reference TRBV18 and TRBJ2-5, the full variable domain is NAGVMQNPRHLVRRRGQEARLRCSPMKGHSHVYWYRQLPEEGLKFMVYLQKENIIDESGMPKERFSAEFPKEGPSILRIQQVVRGDSAAYFCASSPRGPSGASQETQYFGPGTRLLVL.

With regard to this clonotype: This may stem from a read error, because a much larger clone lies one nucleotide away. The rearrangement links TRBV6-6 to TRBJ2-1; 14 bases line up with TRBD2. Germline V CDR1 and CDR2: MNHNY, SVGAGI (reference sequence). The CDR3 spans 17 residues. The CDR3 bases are TGTGCCAGCAGCCCACGCACACGTGGACTAGCGGGGGGTGAGCAGTTATTC. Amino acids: CASSPRTRGLAGGEQLF.

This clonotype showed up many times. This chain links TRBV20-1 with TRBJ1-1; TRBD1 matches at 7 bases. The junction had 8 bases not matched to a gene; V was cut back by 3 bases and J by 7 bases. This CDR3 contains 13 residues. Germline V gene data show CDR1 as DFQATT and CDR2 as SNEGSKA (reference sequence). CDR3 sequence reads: CSASEGARIEAFF. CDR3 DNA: TGCAGTGCTAGCGAGGGGGCGCGGATTGAAGCTTTCTTT.